This is a list of T cell receptor beta chains from one sample in a study of cytomegalovirus exposure and HLA in healthy donors. Some clones are missing from TCRdb's copy, which holds only in-frame ones; the method was immunoSEQ multiplex PCR. The profile shows tens of thousands of clones, about four fifths of them singletons. What was sequenced was PBMCs. The receptor source for this set is a man younger than 40 in good health and CMV-seronegative. The CDR3 runs from the conserved cysteine through the conserved F or W. Fields, in order: V gene, clone size, D gene, J gene, CDR3 DNA, CDR3 protein. The D gene is left open where the match is weak. Clone size is shown for a subset of rows, as once, few, many or a class of expanded clone.

V gene: TRBV30; clone size: NA; D gene: TRBD2; J gene: TRBJ2-6; CDR3 DNA: TGTGCCTGGAAAAAACTTAGCGGGGACTCTGGGGCCAACGTCCTGACTTTC; CDR3 protein: CAWKKLSGDSGANVLTF
V gene: TRBV7-9; clone size: NA; D gene: TRBD1; J gene: TRBJ2-7; CDR3 DNA: TGTGCCAGCAGCTTAGAATTTCCAGGGGGCTTGGAGCAGTACTTC; CDR3 protein: CASSLEFPGGLEQYF
V gene: TRBV28; clone size: NA; D gene: TRBD1; J gene: TRBJ1-6; CDR3 DNA: TGTGCCAGCAGTAGGGACAGGGCAAATTCACCCCTCCACTTT; CDR3 protein: CASSRDRANSPLHF
V gene: TRBV5-5; clone size: NA; D gene: TRBD1; J gene: TRBJ1-2; CDR3 DNA: TGTGCCAGCAGCTTCATGTGGGACAGGGGCCAACCTAACTATGGCTACACCTTC; CDR3 protein: CASSFMWDRGQPNYGYTF
V gene: TRBV4-3; clone size: NA; D gene: NA; J gene: TRBJ1-5; CDR3 DNA: TGCGCCAGCAGCCAAGATAACAGGGAACAGCCCCAGCATTTT; CDR3 protein: CASSQDNREQPQHF
V gene: TRBV7-2; clone size: NA; D gene: NA; J gene: TRBJ2-1; CDR3 DNA: TGTGCCAGCAGCTTATCGGGACTCCTTTCGAATGAGCAGTTCTTC; CDR3 protein: CASSLSGLLSNEQFF
V gene: TRBV7-2; clone size: NA; D gene: TRBD2; J gene: TRBJ2-5; CDR3 DNA: TGTGCCAGCAGCTTACAAAGCGGGAGCGAGACCCAGTACTTC; CDR3 protein: CASSLQSGSETQYF
V gene: TRBV7-9; clone size: NA; D gene: TRBD1; J gene: TRBJ1-2; CDR3 DNA: TGTGCCAGCAGCTTAGGGACCCGGGACAGGGGTGGCTACACCTTC; CDR3 protein: CASSLGTRDRGGYTF
V gene: TRBV4-3; clone size: once; D gene: NA; J gene: TRBJ1-2; CDR3 DNA: TGCGCCAGCAGCCAAGACTCAGGTGTAGGCTATGGCTACACCTTC; CDR3 protein: CASSQDSGVGYGYTF
V gene: TRBV27; clone size: NA; D gene: TRBD1; J gene: TRBJ1-5; CDR3 DNA: TGTGCCAGCAGTTTAGGCAGGGGGCGCAATCAGCCCCAGCATTTT; CDR3 protein: CASSLGRGRNQPQHF
V gene: TRBV6-5; clone size: NA; D gene: NA; J gene: TRBJ2-1; CDR3 DNA: TGTGCCAGCAGCCCCGGGACTGGGCGAAATGAGCAGTTCTTC; CDR3 protein: CASSPGTGRNEQFF